The source of this TCR beta chain is a study of blood T cell repertoires in COVID-19. Study background: The United States, Italy and Spain were the sources of the acute and convalescent COVID-19 samples. Sources were T cells, B-cell-depleted T cells, or PBMCs; the material itself was cDNA or gDNA.

Original analysis: For nucleated cells, counts were estimated from reference gene primer amplification. Sequenced by immunoSEQ multiplex PCR; TCRdb stores in-frame clones only, minus some. The V and J calls and clone size were taken over from that table, and D and trimming were inferred from the DNA. This sample has just over 95,000 clones, with over 75% found just once. Germline CDR1 LGHNT, CDR2 FRNRAP. V lost 4 bases to trimming and J lost 5 bases, with 17 bases between them. CDR3 length: 15 residues. Sequences were obtained from peripheral blood. This receptor was identified in a man aged 55 to 70 with acute or convalescent COVID-19. The J gene is TRBJ2-5, the V gene TRBV12-5; a weak D match, TRBD1 (7 bases). CDR3 in amino acids: CASGSIPQGGETQYF. In DNA form, the CDR3 reads TGTGCTAGTGGTTCCATTCCCCAGGGGGGTGAGACCCAGTACTTC. The variable domain in full, with the rest retrieved from reference TRBV12-5 and TRBJ2-5, is DARVTQTPRHKVTEMGQEVTMRCQPILGHNTVFWYRQTMMQGLELLAYFRNRAPLDDSGMPKDRFSAEMPDATLATLKIQPSEPRDSAVYFCASGSIPQGGETQYFGPGTRLLVL.